Listed below are T cell receptor beta chains from one sample, sequenced in a study of technical replicates of blood from a handful of donors. Clones were sequenced by immunoSEQ multiplex PCR, and TCRdb holds only the in-frame ones, with some missing. The sample holds about 88,000 clones, roughly 94% seen once. The specimen sequenced was T cells isolated from PBMCs. These receptors were collected from a human donor in good health. CDR3s include the opening cysteine and the closing phenylalanine or tryptophan. The D gene is left open where the match is weak. Clone size is given for some rows only: seen once, a few or many times, or a class if the clone is expanded.

j_call: TRBJ2-3; v_call: TRBV15; clone_size: .; d_call: .; cdr3_length: 15; cdr3_nt: TGTGCCACCAGCAGAGGGACTTTTGCCACAGATACGCAGTATTTT; cdr3_aa: CATSRGTFATDTQYF
j_call: TRBJ1-2; v_call: TRBV5-1; clone_size: .; d_call: .; cdr3_length: 14; cdr3_nt: TGCGCCAGCAGCTTGGAACAGGTGGGCTATGGCTACACCTTC; cdr3_aa: CASSLEQVGYGYTF
j_call: TRBJ2-5; v_call: TRBV27; clone_size: .; d_call: .; cdr3_length: 11; cdr3_nt: TGTGCCAGCAGCAACTCAGGGACCCAGTACTTC; cdr3_aa: CASSNSGTQYF
j_call: TRBJ2-5; v_call: TRBV4-1; clone_size: .; d_call: TRBD2; cdr3_length: 17; cdr3_nt: TGCGCCAGCAGCCCAGGGACTAGCGGGAGGGCCCAAGAGACCCAGTACTTC; cdr3_aa: CASSPGTSGRAQETQYF
j_call: TRBJ2-1; v_call: TRBV5-6; clone_size: once; d_call: .; cdr3_length: 12; cdr3_nt: TGTGCCAGCAGCTCGCAGGGGGGCGAGCAGTTCTTC; cdr3_aa: CASSSQGGEQFF
j_call: TRBJ1-1; v_call: TRBV18; clone_size: .; d_call: .; cdr3_length: 15; cdr3_nt: TGTGCCAGCTCACCGAAACGGGAAGGAAGGACTGAAGCTTTCTTT; cdr3_aa: CASSPKREGRTEAFF
j_call: TRBJ1-1; v_call: TRBV27; clone_size: .; d_call: .; cdr3_length: 13; cdr3_nt: TGTGCCAGCAGTTTATCGGGGGGAACTGAAGCTTTCTTT; cdr3_aa: CASSLSGGTEAFF
j_call: TRBJ2-7; v_call: TRBV19; clone_size: .; d_call: .; cdr3_length: 13; cdr3_nt: TGTGCCAGCTCTCTCCGGGTTTGGTACGAGCAGTACTTC; cdr3_aa: CASSLRVWYEQYF
j_call: TRBJ2-1; v_call: TRBV10-1; clone_size: .; d_call: TRBD1; cdr3_length: 13; cdr3_nt: TGCGCCAGCAGCCTAGGGGGCGTTGGTGAGCAGTTCTTC; cdr3_aa: CASSLGGVGEQFF
j_call: TRBJ2-5; v_call: TRBV7-2; clone_size: .; d_call: .; cdr3_length: 13; cdr3_nt: TGTGCCAGCAGTTGGACAGAACAAGAGACCCAGTACTTC; cdr3_aa: CASSWTEQETQYF
j_call: TRBJ2-1; v_call: TRBV6-5; clone_size: .; d_call: TRBD1; cdr3_length: 15; cdr3_nt: TGTGCCAGCAGGGACGGGACAGGGGTGTACAATGAGCAGTTCTTC; cdr3_aa: CASRDGTGVYNEQFF
j_call: TRBJ1-4; v_call: TRBV4-1; clone_size: .; d_call: .; cdr3_length: 15; cdr3_nt: TGCGCCAGCAGCCACGGGGGACTCAATGAGGAAAAACTGTTTTTT; cdr3_aa: CASSHGGLNEEKLFF
j_call: TRBJ1-1; v_call: TRBV19; clone_size: .; d_call: TRBD1; cdr3_length: 18; cdr3_nt: TGTGCCAGTAGTATTGGATCCGGACAGGGGTCGACGAACACTGAAGCTTTCTTT; cdr3_aa: CASSIGSGQGSTNTEAFF
j_call: TRBJ1-1; v_call: TRBV27; clone_size: .; d_call: .; cdr3_length: 13; cdr3_nt: TGTGCCAGCAGTTTATGGGGTGGGAGTGAAGCTTTCTTT; cdr3_aa: CASSLWGGSEAFF
j_call: TRBJ2-1; v_call: TRBV9; clone_size: .; d_call: TRBD2; cdr3_length: 16; cdr3_nt: TGTGCCAGCAGCGTAGGGGCTAGCGGGCCATACAATGAGCAGTTCTTC; cdr3_aa: CASSVGASGPYNEQFF
j_call: TRBJ2-3; v_call: TRBV19; clone_size: .; d_call: TRBD1; cdr3_length: 21; cdr3_nt: TGTGCCAGTAAGAAGAATGGGACAGGGGACGACTACTTTCGGGGCACAGATACGCAGTATTTT; cdr3_aa: CASKKNGTGDDYFRGTDTQYF
j_call: TRBJ2-7; v_call: TRBV25-1; clone_size: .; d_call: .; cdr3_length: 13; cdr3_nt: TGTGCCAGCAGTGAGGCACAGGGACACGAGCAGTACTTC; cdr3_aa: CASSEAQGHEQYF
j_call: TRBJ2-4; v_call: TRBV30; clone_size: .; d_call: .; cdr3_length: 15; cdr3_nt: TGTGCCTGGGGGGGGCCTCCGGGACAGAAAAACATTCAGTACTTC; cdr3_aa: CAWGGPPGQKNIQYF
j_call: TRBJ1-1; v_call: TRBV7-8; clone_size: .; d_call: .; cdr3_length: 15; cdr3_nt: TGTGCCAGCAGCCGCCGTGGGGGGACGAACACTGAAGCTTTCTTT; cdr3_aa: CASSRRGGTNTEAFF
j_call: TRBJ2-3; v_call: TRBV5-4; clone_size: .; d_call: TRBD2; cdr3_length: 15; cdr3_nt: TGTGCCAGCAGCTTCAAGCGGGAGTCGGAGGATACGCAGTATTTT; cdr3_aa: CASSFKRESEDTQYF
j_call: TRBJ1-2; v_call: TRBV6-1; clone_size: .; d_call: .; cdr3_length: 9; cdr3_nt: TGTGCCAGCTCTGAGGGCTACACCTTC; cdr3_aa: CASSEGYTF
j_call: TRBJ1-1; v_call: TRBV7-3; clone_size: .; d_call: .; cdr3_length: 15; cdr3_nt: TGTGCCAGCAGCCTTAATCCAGGGACAAGGGTTGAAGCTTTCTTT; cdr3_aa: CASSLNPGTRVEAFF
j_call: TRBJ1-1; v_call: TRBV11-1; clone_size: .; d_call: .; cdr3_length: 15; cdr3_nt: TGTGCCAGCACCCCGACGGAGGGGAGTGAAACTGAAGCTTTCTTT; cdr3_aa: CASTPTEGSETEAFF
j_call: TRBJ2-3; v_call: TRBV2; clone_size: .; d_call: .; cdr3_length: 14; cdr3_nt: TGTGCCAGCAGTGGGTTGGACTTGTCAGATACGCAGTATTTT; cdr3_aa: CASSGLDLSDTQYF
j_call: TRBJ2-7; v_call: TRBV11-3; clone_size: .; d_call: .; cdr3_length: 15; cdr3_nt: TGTGCCAGCAGCGCGACAGTAGCCAGCTCCTACGAGCAGTACTTC; cdr3_aa: CASSATVASSYEQYF